The entry that follows covers one T cell receptor beta chain sequence. What it recognizes is unknown. The data were produced by immunoSEQ multiplex PCR, yet TCRdb's version contains in-frame clones alone and is incomplete. Among about 79,000 clones listed, around 80% were seen once. This entry belongs to a study of OX40 agonist ivuxolimab in advanced cancers. On the study more broadly: Patients were infused with ivuxolimab every 2 weeks at 0.01 to 10 mg/kg. Patients were under 90% male with ages about 23 to 79, mean roughly 64. Partial responses were observed in three patients, of whom one had hepatocellular carcinoma and two had cutaneous melanoma.

Overall study results and limits: Mean expanded clone counts were higher in CD8+ than CD4+ T cells.

Sequencing was performed on CD4+ or CD8+ T cells sorted from blood, taken in a trial of the OX40 agonist ivuxolimab. The sequence came from an adult with an advanced solid tumor such as melanoma, head and neck, liver or kidney cancer.

CDR3 in DNA: TGTGCCAGCAGCTTAGCCCTCCGTCAGGGACCATACAATGAGCAGTTCTTC. Translated: CASSLALRQGPYNEQFF. This sequence joins TRBV7-8 and TRBJ2-1; possibly TRBD1 or TRBD2 for D (5 bases each). CDR3 length: 17 residues. The V and J ends lost 0 bases and 4 bases respectively, with 16 bases between them. Germline-derived CDR1 and CDR2 are SGHVS and FQNEAQ.